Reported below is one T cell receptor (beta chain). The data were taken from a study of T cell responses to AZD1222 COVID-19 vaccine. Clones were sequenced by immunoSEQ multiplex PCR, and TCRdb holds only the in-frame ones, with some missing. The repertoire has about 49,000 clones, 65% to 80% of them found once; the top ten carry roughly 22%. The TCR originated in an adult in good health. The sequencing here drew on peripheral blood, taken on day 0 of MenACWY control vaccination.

Written as DNA, the CDR3 is TGCGCCAGCTCCCGAAGTAGGAGGACTAGCGGGACCTACGAGCAGTACTTC. Amino acids: CASSRSRRTSGTYEQYF. This rearrangement joins TRBV10-1 to TRBJ2-7, with 12 positions matching TRBD2. J was trimmed by 2 bases and V by 8 bases; bases with no gene match: 13. The CDR3 extends over 17 amino acids. CDR1 WNHNN and CDR2 SYGVQD come from the germline V gene (reference sequence).